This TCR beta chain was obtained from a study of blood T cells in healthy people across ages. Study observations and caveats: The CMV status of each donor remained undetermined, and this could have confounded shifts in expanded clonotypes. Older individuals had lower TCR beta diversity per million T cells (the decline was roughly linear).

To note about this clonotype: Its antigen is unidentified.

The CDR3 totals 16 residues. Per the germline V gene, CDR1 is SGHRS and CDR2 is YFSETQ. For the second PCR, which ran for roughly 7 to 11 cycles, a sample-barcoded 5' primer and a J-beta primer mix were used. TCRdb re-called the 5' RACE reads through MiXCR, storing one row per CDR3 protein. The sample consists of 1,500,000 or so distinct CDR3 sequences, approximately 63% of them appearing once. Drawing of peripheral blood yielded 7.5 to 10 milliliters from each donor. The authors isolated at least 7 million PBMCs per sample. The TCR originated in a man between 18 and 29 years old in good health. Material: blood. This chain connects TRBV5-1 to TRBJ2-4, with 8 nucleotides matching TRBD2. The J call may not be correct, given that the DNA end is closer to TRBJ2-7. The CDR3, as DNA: TGCGCCAGCAGCCCGGGACTAGAGGGAGGAAACTACGAGCAGTACTTC. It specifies CASSPGLEGGNYEQYF.